This passage covers 17 T cell receptor beta chains from one sample sequenced in a study of T-cell memory formation after mild COVID-19. TCRdb re-called the 5' RACE reads with MiXCR, one entry per CDR3 protein. The sample contains around 420,000 distinct CDR3 sequences, 24% of which appear only once. Sequenced input: PBMCs or a T cell subset sorted from them (not recorded which). The receptors shown here come from an adult woman who had mild COVID-19 (a few samples of this study predate the infection). Cell type and time point are not known.

In its sample, this clonotype was seen a few times. The V call is TRBV9, the J call TRBJ2-2; weak D call: TRBD2 (8 bases). The ends were cut back, 4 bases at V and 5 bases at J, with 15 bases in the middle. The germline CDR1 and CDR2 sequences are SGDLS and YYNGEE. The CDR3 consists of 15 residues. Here the CDR3 reads CASSPREGATGELFF. Written as DNA, the CDR3 is TGTGCCAGCAGCCCTCGGGAGGGGGCGACCGGGGAGCTGTTTTTT.

This clonotype was detected only a few times. The chain recombines TRBV27 with TRBJ2-1; D might be TRBD1 or TRBD2, each matching 5 bases. V was trimmed by 8 bases and J by 9 bases, leaving 17 bases between them. The CDR3 is made up of 13 amino acids. The germline CDR1 and CDR2 sequences are MNHEY and SMNVEV (reference sequence). CDR3 loop: CASRQRSGLEQFF. CDR3 bases: TGTGCCAGCCGTCAAAGGTCGGGGCTTGAGCAGTTCTTC.

In this sample, this clonotype turned up a few times. V gene TRBV18 combines with J gene TRBJ2-5, with 10 bases lining up with TRBD1. This CDR3 is 15 amino acids long. The germline CDR1 and CDR2 sequences are KGHSH and LQKENI. J lost 0 bases, V lost 4 bases, and 2 bases had no gene match. The CDR3 is CASSRQGAHQETQYF. CDR3 bases: TGTGCCAGCTCACGACAGGGGGCGCACCAAGAGACCCAGTACTTC. Drawing the rest from reference TRBV18 and TRBJ2-5, the complete variable domain is NAGVMQNPRHLVRRRGQEARLRCSPMKGHSHVYWYRQLPEEGLKFMVYLQKENIIDESGMPKERFSAEFPKEGPSILRIQQVVRGDSAAYFCASSRQGAHQETQYFGPGTRLLVL.

This clonotype was detected only a few times. This rearrangement joins TRBV5-6 to TRBJ2-5; perhaps TRBD2 as D (5 bases). Trimming removed 0 bases from V and 3 bases from J, with 18 bases in between. Germline CDR1 is SGHDT and CDR2 is YYEEEE. The CDR3 is made up of 17 amino acids. The CDR3 loop is CASSLALRAYGEETQYF. CDR3 bases: TGTGCCAGCAGCTTGGCCTTGCGGGCGTATGGGGAAGAGACCCAGTACTTC.

V usage is TRBV9 and J usage is TRBJ2-7; D might be TRBD2 (5 bases). The germline CDR1 and CDR2 sequences are SGDLS and YYNGEE. Trimming took 0 bases from V and 4 from J, leaving 14 bases between them. The CDR3 contains 15 residues. The CDR3 sequence: CASSVADSRVYEQYF. The CDR3 bases are TGTGCCAGCAGCGTAGCGGACTCGAGGGTGTACGAGCAGTACTTC.

This clonotype occurred a few times. The rearrangement uses TRBV2 and TRBJ1-4; the D is unclear. The V gene lost 3 bases and the J gene lost 12 bases, with 17 bases spanning the gap. The germline CDR1 and CDR2 sequences are SNHLY and FYNNEI. The CDR3 loop spans 14 amino acids. CDR3 nucleotide sequence: TGTGCCAGCAGTGACCCGGTAGCGCGGTGGGAACTGTTTTTT. Protein sequence: CASSDPVARWELFF. Looking up the rest from reference TRBV2 and TRBJ1-4 gives the full variable domain: EPEVTQTPSHQVTQMGQEVILRCVPISNHLYFYWYRQILGQKVEFLVSFYNNEISEKSEIFDDQFSVERPDGSNFTLKIRSTKLEDSAMYFCASSDPVARWELFFGSGTQLSVL.

The sample holds a few counts of this clonotype. The rearrangement uses TRBV12-5 and TRBJ2-6; 8 positions agree with TRBD1. Trimming removed 1 base from V and 4 bases from J; junction bases left unmatched: 9. The CDR3 has 18 residues. In germline, CDR1 is LGHNT, CDR2 FRNRAP. The CDR3 spells CASGLGTGSITGANVLTF. CDR3 nucleotides: TGTGCTAGTGGTTTGGGGACAGGGTCTATCACGGGGGCCAACGTCCTGACTTTC.

The rearrangement links TRBV3-1 to TRBJ2-7, with D unresolved. There are 13 residues in the CDR3. Trimming shortened V by 0 bases and J by 5 bases, and 8 bases separated the two germline ends. Germline assignment: CDR1 LGHDT and CDR2 YNNKEL (reference sequence). The CDR3 here is CASSQDSRHEQYF. DNA for the CDR3: TGTGCCAGCAGCCAAGACTCCAGGCACGAGCAGTACTTC.

This clonotype was detected only a few times. The CDR3 nucleotides are TGCAGTGCTAGAGAGCCGACTAGTAGAGAGACCCAGTACTTC. This translates into CSAREPTSRETQYF. This rearrangement joins TRBV20-1 to TRBJ2-5, with D perhaps TRBD2 (6 bases). The CDR3 extends over 14 amino acids. Looked up from germline, CDR1 is DFQATT and CDR2 is SNEGSKA (reference sequence). With 0 bases removed from V and 4 bases from J, the gap between germline ends came to 12 bases.

This clonotype showed up just a few times. V gene TRBV6-2 or TRBV6-3 combines with J gene TRBJ2-5, with TRBD2 matching 10 bases. Unmatched junction bases numbered 12, after V lost 6 bases and J lost 5 bases. The CDR3 spans 16 residues. Germline CDR1 reads MNHEY; CDR2 reads SVGEGT. The CDR3 sequence: CASSLQIAGGRETQYF. CDR3 nucleotides: TGTGCCAGCAGCCTCCAGATAGCGGGGGGCAGGGAGACCCAGTACTTC.

Only a few counts were recorded for this clonotype. One junction end disagrees with the germline gene, perhaps due to a read error. The rearrangement links TRBV6-5 to TRBJ2-1; 11 positions agree with TRBD2. CDR3 length equals 14 residues. The germline V gene encodes CDR1 MNHEY and CDR2 SVGAGI. This CDR3 reads CASSRLAGPNQQFF. CDR3 bases: TGTGCCAGCAGTCGACTAGCGGGACCCAATCAGCAGTTCTTC.

The chain is built from TRBV2 and TRBJ1-1; 7 bases agree with TRBD1. The CDR3 extends over 11 amino acids. Trimming removed 4 bases from V and 11 bases from J; junction bases left unmatched: 4. CDR1 SNHLY and CDR2 FYNNEI come from the germline V gene. The CDR3 here is CASSVDREAFF. The CDR3 DNA is TGTGCCAGCAGTGTTGACAGGGAGGCTTTCTTT.

This clonotype has more than one count but fewer than ten. This sequence joins TRBV18 and TRBJ1-1; no definite D call. Germline values: CDR1 KGHSH, CDR2 LQKENI. The CDR3 runs to 14 residues. The V gene lost 2 bases and the J gene lost 5 bases, with 12 bases spanning the gap. The CDR3 is CASSPTGRRTEAFF. Here the CDR3 DNA reads TGTGCCAGCTCACCAACCGGTCGGAGGACTGAAGCTTTCTTT. Together with reference TRBV18 and TRBJ1-1, the CDR3 gives the full variable domain: NAGVMQNPRHLVRRRGQEARLRCSPMKGHSHVYWYRQLPEEGLKFMVYLQKENIIDESGMPKERFSAEFPKEGPSILRIQQVVRGDSAAYFCASSPTGRRTEAFFGQGTRLTVV.

This clonotype showed up just a few times. V usage is TRBV27 and J usage is TRBJ2-7; 7 positions agree with TRBD1. This CDR3 has 14 residues. V lost 5 bases, J lost 3 bases, and 7 bases stayed unmatched. Germline assignment: CDR1 MNHEY and CDR2 SMNVEV (reference sequence). CDR3 in DNA: TGTGCCAGCAGTCTGAGGGACAGAAACTACGAGCAGTACTTC. Its protein product is CASSLRDRNYEQYF.

This clonotype was recorded a few times. The genes are TRBV3-1 and TRBJ2-7, with 7 positions matching TRBD2. Per the germline V gene, CDR1 is LGHDT and CDR2 is YNNKEL (reference sequence). J was trimmed by 1 base and V by 4 bases; bases with no gene match: 4. The CDR3 extends over 14 amino acids. The DNA for the CDR3 is TGTGCCAGCAGCCGGGAGGGCCTATCCTACGAGCAGTACTTC. It is translated as CASSREGLSYEQYF.

There are a few counts of this clonotype. The CDR3 protein is CASSGHSYEQYF. The CDR3 bases are TGCGCCAGCAGCGGACACTCCTACGAGCAGTACTTC. The rearrangement links TRBV5-1 to TRBJ2-7; maybe TRBD1 (5 bases). The CDR3 is 12 residues long. The V and J ends lost 4 bases and 0 bases respectively, with 5 bases between them. CDR1 is SGHRS and CDR2 is YFSETQ in the germline V gene. The full variable domain, rest sourced from reference TRBV5-1 and TRBJ2-7, is KAGVTQTPRYLIKTRGQQVTLSCSPISGHRSVSWYQQTPGQGLQFLFEYFSETQRNKGNFPGRFSGRQFSNSRSEMNVSTLELGDSALYLCASSGHSYEQYFGPGTRLTVT.

The rearrangement links TRBV25-1 to TRBJ2-3, with 12 bases matching TRBD2. This CDR3 spans 18 amino acids. J gave up 2 bases and V 8 bases, and 14 bases lay outside the gene matches. CDR1 is MGHDK, CDR2 SYGVNS, per germline. The chain's CDR3 is CASGQRTSGVLVTDTQYF. The CDR3 DNA is TGTGCCAGCGGACAACGGACTAGCGGGGTACTCGTCACAGATACGCAGTATTTT. Drawing the rest from reference TRBV25-1 and TRBJ2-3, the complete variable domain is EADIYQTPRYLVIGTGKKITLECSQTMGHDKMYWYQQDPGMELHLIHYSYGVNSTEKGDLSSESTVSRIRTEHFPLTLESARPSHTSQYLCASGQRTSGVLVTDTQYFGPGTRLTVL.